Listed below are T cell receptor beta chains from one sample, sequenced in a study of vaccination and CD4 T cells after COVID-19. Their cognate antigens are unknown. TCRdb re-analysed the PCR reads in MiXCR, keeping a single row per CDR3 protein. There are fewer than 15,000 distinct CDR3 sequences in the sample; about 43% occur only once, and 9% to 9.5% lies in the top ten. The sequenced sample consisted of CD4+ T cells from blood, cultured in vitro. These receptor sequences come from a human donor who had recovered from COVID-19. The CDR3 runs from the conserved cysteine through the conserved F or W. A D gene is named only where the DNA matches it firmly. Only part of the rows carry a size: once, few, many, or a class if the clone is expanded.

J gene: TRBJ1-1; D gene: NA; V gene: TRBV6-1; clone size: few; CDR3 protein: CASSEIGTEAFF; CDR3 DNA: TGTGCCAGCAGTGAGATCGGGACTGAAGCTTTCTTT
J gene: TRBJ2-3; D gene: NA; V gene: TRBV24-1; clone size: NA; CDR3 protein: CATSDGAGSTDTQYF; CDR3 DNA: TGTGCCACCAGTGATGGTGCCGGCAGCACAGATACGCAGTATTTT
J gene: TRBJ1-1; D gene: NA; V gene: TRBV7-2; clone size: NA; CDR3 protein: CASSLEVRGLQNTEAFF; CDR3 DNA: TGTGCCAGCAGCTTAGAAGTTCGAGGGCTTCAGAACACTGAAGCTTTCTTT
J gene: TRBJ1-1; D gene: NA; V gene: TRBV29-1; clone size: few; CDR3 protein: CSVEVSAGNTEAFF; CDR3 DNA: TGCAGCGTTGAAGTATCTGCGGGGAACACTGAAGCTTTCTTT
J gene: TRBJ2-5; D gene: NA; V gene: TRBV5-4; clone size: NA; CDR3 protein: CASSLRQTQETQYF; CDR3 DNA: TGTGCCAGCAGCCTGAGACAGACCCAAGAGACCCAGTACTTC
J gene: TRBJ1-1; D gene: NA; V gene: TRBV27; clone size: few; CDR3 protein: CASSLRQVGTEAFF; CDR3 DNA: TGTGCCAGCAGTTTACGACAGGTTGGCACTGAAGCTTTCTTT
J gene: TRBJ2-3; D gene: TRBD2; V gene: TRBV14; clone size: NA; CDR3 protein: CASSQAGGASFSTDTQYF; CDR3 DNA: TGTGCCAGCAGCCAAGCCGGGGGGGCTTCTTTTAGCACAGATACGCAGTATTTT
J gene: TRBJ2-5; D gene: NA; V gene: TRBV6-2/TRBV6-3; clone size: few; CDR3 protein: CASTKSQGPPTQYF; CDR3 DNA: TGTGCCAGCACTAAGAGTCAGGGGCCCCCGACCCAGTACTTC
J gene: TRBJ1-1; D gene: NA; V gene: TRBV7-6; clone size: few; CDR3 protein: CASSPGLMNTEAFF; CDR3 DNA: TGTGCCAGCAGCCCGGGACTGATGAACACTGAAGCTTTCTTT
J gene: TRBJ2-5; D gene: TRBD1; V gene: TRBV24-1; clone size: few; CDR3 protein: CATSPTGDETQYF; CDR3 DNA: TGTGCCACCAGTCCGACAGGGGACGAGACCCAGTACTTC
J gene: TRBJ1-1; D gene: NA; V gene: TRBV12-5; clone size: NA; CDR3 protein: CASGLRRDTEAFF; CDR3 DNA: TGTGCTAGTGGTTTGCGCAGGGACACTGAAGCTTTCTTT
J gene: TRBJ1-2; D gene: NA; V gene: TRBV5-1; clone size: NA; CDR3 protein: CASSREGSSQTYGYTF; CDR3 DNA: TGCGCCAGCAGCCGGGAAGGAAGCTCTCAGACCTATGGCTACACCTTC
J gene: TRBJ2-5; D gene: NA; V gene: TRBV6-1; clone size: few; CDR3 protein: CASSRGGPELQETQYF; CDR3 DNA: TGTGCCAGCAGTCGTGGGGGACCAGAACTACAAGAGACCCAGTACTTC